This record looks at one T cell receptor beta chain sequence and its context. Its antigen is currently unknown. These data are taken from a study of monozygotic twins with inflammatory bowel disease. Findings of the study overall: Differences in immunosuppressive treatment may have been a source of added variability in patient repertoires. Using the inverse Simpson index, IBD patients had lower TCRbeta diversity than healthy co-twins.

This CDR3 comprises 21 residues. Germline CDR1 is MNHEY and CDR2 is SVGEGT. The quantity of total RNA per TCR library was about 3.5 ug. TCRdb reprocessed the 5' RACE reads and keeps a single row for each CDR3 protein, giving no DNA. The listing contains over 90,000 distinct CDR3 sequences. Isolation of total RNA was performed on whole blood, with no prior T cell sorting. The clonotype was recovered from a human donor with ulcerative colitis or Crohn's disease, or a healthy co-twin of an affected twin (not recorded which). Sequencing was carried out using blood. V gene TRBV6-2 or TRBV6-3 combines with J gene TRBJ2-7; TCRdb indicates TRBD2, and absent DNA this call remains unverified. CDR3 loop: CASSYSSGATFGLAGAYEQYF.